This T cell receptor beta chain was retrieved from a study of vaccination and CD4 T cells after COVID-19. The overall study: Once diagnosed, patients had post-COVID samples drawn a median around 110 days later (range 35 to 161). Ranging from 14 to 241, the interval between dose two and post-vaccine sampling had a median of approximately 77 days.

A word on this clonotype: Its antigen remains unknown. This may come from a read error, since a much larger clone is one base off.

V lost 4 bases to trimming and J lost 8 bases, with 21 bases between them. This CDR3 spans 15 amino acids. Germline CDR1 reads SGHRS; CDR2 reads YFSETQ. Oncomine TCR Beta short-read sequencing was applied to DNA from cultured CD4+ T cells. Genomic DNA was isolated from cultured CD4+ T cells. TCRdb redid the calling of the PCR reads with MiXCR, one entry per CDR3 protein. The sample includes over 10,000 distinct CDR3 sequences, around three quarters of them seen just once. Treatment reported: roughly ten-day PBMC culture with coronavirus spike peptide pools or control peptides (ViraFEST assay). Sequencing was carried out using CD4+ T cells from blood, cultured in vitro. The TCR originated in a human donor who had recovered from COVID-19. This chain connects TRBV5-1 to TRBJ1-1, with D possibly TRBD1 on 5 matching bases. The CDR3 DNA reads TGCGCCAGCAGCGCGGGCGAGACTGTGGGGGGAGAAGCTTTCTTT. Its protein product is CASSAGETVGGEAFF.